This is a list of T cell receptor beta chains from one sample in a study of human T cells and chemical hapten exposure. In TCRdb, the RACE reads were re-called with MiXCR into one record per CDR3 protein. This table has approximately 80,000 distinct CDR3 sequences, 7% to 8% appearing once. The specimen was whole blood, collected in connection with sensitization to the hapten diphenylcyclopropenone (DPC). Every receptor here comes from a woman aged 25 to 39 with alopecia areata. Some clones in this sample may be carry-over from other donors' samples. CDR3s include the opening cysteine and the closing phenylalanine or tryptophan. D genes are given only for firm matches. Size tells how often a clone was seen (once, few, many) or the class of an expanded clone, and some rows leave it out.

TRBV5-1	few	.	TRBJ2-3	TGCGCCAGCAGCCCGGAGGGCCATACAGATACGCAGTATTTT	CASSPEGHTDTQYF
TRBV6-1	many	.	TRBJ1-1	TGTGCCAGCAGAGAGCAGGTGAACACTGAAGCTTTCTTT	CASREQVNTEAFF
TRBV20-1	few	TRBD1	TRBJ1-4	TGCAGTGCAATTGACAGGGGCGGTGAAAAACTGTTTTTT	CSAIDRGGEKLFF
TRBV20-1	many	.	TRBJ2-4	TGCAGTGCTAGAACCAGGGGTGGAAACATTCAGTACTTC	CSARTRGGNIQYF
TRBV5-1	many	.	TRBJ2-7	TGCGCCAGCAGCTTGAACTGGGGAAGCGAGCAGTACTTC	CASSLNWGSEQYF
TRBV7-8	many	TRBD1	TRBJ2-7	TGTGCCAGCAGCCCCACAGGGGGTATTGCCTACGAGCAGTACTTC	CASSPTGGIAYEQYF
TRBV6-5	many	.	TRBJ1-2	TGTGCCAGCAGTCTCGACATTAACTATGGCTACACCTTC	CASSLDINYGYTF
TRBV5-1	few	.	TRBJ1-1	TGCGCCAGCAGCCCCCCAGGGCGGTTGAACACTGAAGCTTTCTTT	CASSPPGRLNTEAFF
TRBV7-3	many	.	TRBJ1-1	TGTGCCAGCAGCGTCACAGCCAACACTGAAGCTTTCTTT	CASSVTANTEAFF
TRBV7-9	few	.	TRBJ1-1	TGTGCCAGCAGCTTAGTAGGCAGGGCGAACACTGAAGCTTTCTTT	CASSLVGRANTEAFF
TRBV5-1	many	TRBD1	TRBJ2-2	TGCGCCAGCAGCGTCTCCGGGACAGCGATACCCGGGGAGCTGTTTTTT	CASSVSGTAIPGELFF
TRBV7-9	many	.	TRBJ2-1	TGTGCCAGCAGCTCGGTTAAGCTCCCCCGTGAGCAGTTCTTC	CASSSVKLPREQFF
TRBV9	many	.	TRBJ2-6	TGTGCCAGCAGCCTCCCCAGCGGACGGATCTCTGGGGCCAACGTCCTGACTTTC	CASSLPSGRISGANVLTF
TRBV7-8	many	.	TRBJ2-5	TGTGCCAGCAGCGCTGCCGGTTTGGAGACCCAGTACTTC	CASSAAGLETQYF
TRBV11-2	few	TRBD2	TRBJ2-7	TGTGCCAGCAGCATAAACCTAGCGGGGGGGCGCGAGCAGTACTTC	CASSINLAGGREQYF
TRBV6-1	many	.	TRBJ2-3	TGTGCCAGCACCGGCGGCGGTGCAGATACGCAGTATTTT	CASTGGGADTQYF
TRBV29-1	many	.	TRBJ1-1	TGCAGCGTTAAAGAGAACACTGAAGCTTTCTTT	CSVKENTEAFF
TRBV2	many	.	TRBJ2-1	TGTGCCAGCAGTGAGCAGACGGGCTCCTACAATGAGCAGTTCTTC	CASSEQTGSYNEQFF
TRBV7-9	.	TRBD1	TRBJ1-4	TGTGCCAGCAGCTGGGGGACAGGGGATGAAAAACTGTTTTTT	CASSWGTGDEKLFF
TRBV10-3	many	.	TRBJ2-5	TGTGCCACTAGACGGTCCCAAGAGACCCAGTACTTC	CATRRSQETQYF
TRBV27	many	.	TRBJ2-3	TGTGCCAGCAGTTTATTGGGGGATACGCAGTATTTT	CASSLLGDTQYF
TRBV10-3	many	.	TRBJ2-5	TGTGCCATCAGTGAGTACAGGACGGCCTCCGATACCCAGTACTTC	CAISEYRTASDTQYF
TRBV12-3/TRBV12-4	once	.	TRBJ1-3	TGTGCCAGCAGTTTGTGTGGAAACACCATATATTTT	CASSLCGNTIYF
TRBV5-1	many	.	TRBJ2-3	TGCGCCAGCAGCTTGGGAACAAACAGCTACACCTACACAGATACGCAGTATTTT	CASSLGTNSYTYTDTQYF
TRBV29-1	many	.	TRBJ2-7	TGCAGCGTTGAAGATCTTCCCGGGGGACTTACGGGCGAGCAGTACTTC	CSVEDLPGGLTGEQYF
TRBV29-1	many	TRBD1	TRBJ1-1	TGCAGCGTGGGGGAGACAGGGGGCTACACTGAAGCTTTCTTT	CSVGETGGYTEAFF